The 22 T cell receptor beta chains reported below all come from one sample, sequenced in a study. TCRdb reprocessed the 5' RACE reads with MiXCR, giving one entry per CDR3 protein. Of some 62,000 distinct CDR3 sequences in the sample, nearly 30% were seen once. Sequenced input: tumor-infiltrating naive CD4+ T cells sorted from the breast tumor. Subset described: naive CD4+ T cells, CD4+CD45RA+CD25-. The receptor set was obtained from a female donor with breast cancer.

This clonotype occurred many times. J is TRBJ1-2 and V is TRBV5-1; D is unclear. In germline, CDR1 is SGHRS, CDR2 YFSETQ. Trimming took off 1 base at V and 6 bases at J, with 19 bases between the two ends. This CDR3 contains 16 residues. In DNA, the CDR3 is TGCGCCAGCAGCTTGTTCGGTAGGGCCGTCTATGATGGCTACACCTTC. Translating it yields CASSLFGRAVYDGYTF.

Only a few counts were recorded for this clonotype. In DNA, the CDR3 is TGCAGCGTTGAGGGTCGGGGGTTCCAAAATGAGCAGTTCTTC. Translating gives CSVEGRGFQNEQFF. The rearrangement uses TRBV29-1 and TRBJ2-1, with a possible D match to TRBD2 (6 bases). Looked up from germline, CDR1 is SQVTM and CDR2 is ANQGSEA. V was clipped by 3 bases and J by 7 bases, with 16 bases between them. CDR3 length: 14 residues.

This clonotype has a single count. The V gene is TRBV15, the J gene TRBJ2-1; 7 bases line up with TRBD1. Germline V gene lookup returns CDR1 LNHNV and CDR2 YYDKDF (reference sequence). The V segment lost 1 base and the J segment 10 bases; nucleotides outside the gene matches: 7. The CDR3 extends over 14 amino acids. The CDR3 reads CATSRGGQKKEQFF. DNA of the CDR3: TGTGCCACCAGCAGAGGGGGACAGAAGAAGGAGCAGTTCTTC.

J is TRBJ2-2 and V is TRBV20-1; 9 bases map to TRBD2. The CDR3 sequence is 15 residues long. The J segment lost 8 bases and the V segment lost 2 bases, leaving 9 bases of the junction unmatched. Germline CDR1 DFQATT, CDR2 SNEGSKA (reference sequence). The DNA for the CDR3 is TGCAGTGCTAGACTAGCGGGAATCTTTGGAGGGGAGCTGTTTTTT. This translates into CSARLAGIFGGELFF.

This clonotype was observed a handful of times. V usage is TRBV4-2 and J usage is TRBJ2-3; the match to TRBD2 covers 10 bases. The CDR3 consists of 17 residues. With V trimmed by 3 bases and J by 3 bases, 9 bases remained unmatched. Germline assignment: CDR1 LGHNA and CDR2 YNFKEQ. The CDR3 reads CASSQFGGLASTDTQYF. The CDR3 nucleotides are TGTGCCAGCAGCCAGTTCGGGGGACTAGCGTCGACAGATACGCAGTATTTT.

The chain has TRBV5-1 and TRBJ2-2; TRBD1 matches 9 bases. V was clipped by 4 bases and J by 2 bases; unmatched bases: 3. Germline lookup yields CDR1 SGHRS and CDR2 YFSETQ. This CDR3 is 15 amino acids long. The CDR3 bases are TGCGCCAGCAGCAGAACAGGGGGCAACACCGGGGAGCTGTTTTTT. Its protein product is CASSRTGGNTGELFF.

A few counts support this clonotype. V is TRBV7-2 and J is TRBJ2-2, with unresolved D. V lost 1 base and J lost 4, with 4 bases in between. Per the germline V gene, CDR1 is SGHTA and CDR2 is FQGNSA. The CDR3 has 13 residues. The CDR3 DNA is TGTGCCAGCAGCTTAGTTTTCACCGGGGAGCTGTTTTTT. It is translated as CASSLVFTGELFF.

This clonotype was observed a handful of times. V gene TRBV30 combines with J gene TRBJ2-2; 9 bases are a match to TRBD2. This CDR3 spans 14 amino acids. From germline, CDR1 is GTSNPN and CDR2 SVGIG (reference sequence). Trimming cost V 3 bases and J 5 bases; bases outside gene matches: 4. CDR3 in DNA: TGTGCCTGGAGCGGGAGCGGGGGGACCGGGGAGCTGTTTTTT. This sequence encodes CAWSGSGGTGELFF.

A remark on this clonotype: This could be a read error, since a much larger clone is one nucleotide away. V gene TRBV5-1 combines with J gene TRBJ2-1; TRBD2 is a possible D gene (6 bases). The CDR3 contains 14 residues. Deletions cut 4 bases from V and 6 bases from J, with 14 bases between. CDR1 and CDR2 (germline): SGHRS, YFSETQ. Written as DNA, the CDR3 is TGCGCCAGCAGCACGGGGGAGGCCGTCAATGAGCAGTTCTTC. Translation gives CASSTGEAVNEQFF.

This clonotype has more than one count but fewer than ten. The chain recombines TRBV3-1 with TRBJ2-7; D might be TRBD1 (6 bases). Trimming cost V 4 bases and J 3 bases, with 13 bases left between them. CDR1 LGHDT and CDR2 YNNKEL come from the germline V gene (reference sequence). The CDR3 is 14 amino acids. CDR3 in amino acids: CASSLSRGIYEQYF. The CDR3 bases are TGTGCCAGCAGCCTGAGCAGGGGTATCTACGAGCAGTACTTC.

The chain uses TRBV7-6 and TRBJ2-7, with 14 bases fitting TRBD2. Germline V CDR1 and CDR2: SGHVS, FNYEAQ. This CDR3 is built from 15 residues. The J segment lost 6 bases and the V segment lost 4 bases, leaving 5 bases of the junction unmatched. The CDR3 region is CASSSTSGRGTEQYF. CDR3 nucleotides: TGTGCCAGCAGCTCGACTAGCGGGAGGGGGACCGAGCAGTACTTC.

This clonotype was counted ten times or more. The CDR3 reads CSARDYRSSTDTQYF. DNA of the CDR3: TGCAGTGCTAGAGATTACCGTAGTAGCACAGATACGCAGTATTTT. The chain combines TRBV20-1 with TRBJ2-3; D remains ambiguous. The length of the CDR3 is 15 residues. Germline V gene lookup returns CDR1 DFQATT and CDR2 SNEGSKA (reference sequence). Trimming removed 0 bases at V and 0 bases at J, with 10 bases between.

The chain recombines TRBV5-5 with TRBJ2-1; 9 bases align to TRBD1. The CDR3 loop spans 16 amino acids. V dropped 4 bases and J dropped 7; count of bases not matched to a gene: 12. Germline V gene lookup returns CDR1 SGHKS and CDR2 YYEKEE (reference sequence). CDR3 residues: CASSPYGTGNNNEQFF. Written as DNA, the CDR3 is TGTGCCAGCAGCCCATACGGGACAGGGAACAATAATGAGCAGTTCTTC.

This chain's CDR3 is CASSLNGGLQETQYF. DNA of the CDR3: TGCGCCAGCAGCTTGAACGGGGGACTCCAAGAGACCCAGTACTTC. This chain connects TRBV5-1 to TRBJ2-5; weak D call: TRBD2 (6 bases). Trimming removed 1 base at V and 1 base at J, with 11 bases between. CDR3 length: 15 residues. Germline values: CDR1 SGHRS, CDR2 YFSETQ.

CDR3 protein: CASSLTGRAKDTEAFF. CDR3 DNA: TGCGCCAGCAGCTTGACAGGGCGGGCGAAGGACACTGAAGCTTTCTTT. This chain joins TRBV5-1 and TRBJ1-1; tentatively, D is TRBD1 (6 bases). CDR1 SGHRS and CDR2 YFSETQ come from the germline V gene. CDR3 length equals 16 residues. Trimming took off 1 base at V and 3 bases at J, with 16 bases between the two ends.

The chain carries TRBV20-1 and TRBJ2-5, with 8 positions matching TRBD1. The CDR3 loop spans 13 amino acids. The V and J ends lost 2 bases and 4 bases, in that order; junction bases with no gene match: 3. Germline-derived CDR1 and CDR2 are DFQATT and SNEGSKA (reference sequence). For the CDR3, the DNA is TGCAGTGCTAGACTCAGGGGGCGAGAGACCCAGTACTTC. Translated, it gives CSARLRGRETQYF.

V usage is TRBV9 and J usage is TRBJ1-3; unclear D gene. V gave up 4 bases and J gave up 4 bases, with 12 bases separating them. Germline assignment: CDR1 SGDLS and CDR2 YYNGEE. The CDR3 is made up of 14 amino acids. The CDR3 coding sequence is TGTGCCAGCAGCCCTCGTGGGGTCGGAAACACCATATATTTT. This translates into CASSPRGVGNTIYF.

This clonotype came up a few times. CDR3 bases: TGTGCCAGCAGCGCCACTGGGAACACAGATACGCAGTATTTT. Its translation: CASSATGNTDTQYF. The chain links TRBV9 to TRBJ2-3, with D uncertain. CDR3 length: 14 amino acids. The V gene's germline CDR1 is SGDLS and CDR2 YYNGEE. Between the trimmed V and J ends, which lost 3 bases and 2 bases, there was a span of 10 bases.

This clonotype was observed a handful of times. The rearrangement links TRBV20-1 to TRBJ2-5; TRBD1 is a possible D gene (6 bases). The germline V and J ends were trimmed by 8 bases and 2 bases, with 15 bases remaining between them. This CDR3 comprises 13 residues. Germline V gene sequence: CDR1 DFQATT, CDR2 SNEGSKA (reference sequence). The CDR3 loop reads CSRLGHLQETQYF. CDR3 coding DNA: TGCAGTCGATTGGGACACCTTCAAGAGACCCAGTACTTC.

Only a few counts were recorded for this clonotype. The V gene is TRBV7-9, the J gene TRBJ2-4, with TRBD2 matching 8 bases. Germline V lookup: CDR1 SEHNR, CDR2 FQNEAQ (reference sequence). The CDR3 is 17 amino acids. V was pared by 3 bases and J by 1 base, with 8 bases of the junction left unmatched. The CDR3 DNA reads TGTGCCAGCAGCTTTAGTCCAGGGACTAGGGCCAAAAACATTCAGTACTTC. Translating it yields CASSFSPGTRAKNIQYF.

The chain couples TRBV5-5 to TRBJ2-7; 7 bases are a match to TRBD1. Germline trimming cut 4 bases from V and 3 bases from J; bases unmatched to any gene: 1. Germline CDR1 reads SGHKS; CDR2 reads YYEKEE (reference sequence). This CDR3 comprises 12 residues. The CDR3 sequence is CASSDRDYEQYF. The CDR3 DNA reads TGTGCCAGCAGCGACAGGGACTACGAGCAGTACTTC.

This clonotype was counted ten times or more. The J gene is TRBJ2-2, the V gene TRBV15; unclear D gene. This CDR3 spans 15 amino acids. Germline CDR1 reads LNHNV; CDR2 reads YYDKDF (reference sequence). V was trimmed by 0 bases and J by 6 bases, leaving 11 bases between them. The CDR3 DNA reads TGTGCCACCAGCAGAGATTGGGCTGGGTCCGGGGAGCTGTTTTTT. Amino acid sequence: CATSRDWAGSGELFF.